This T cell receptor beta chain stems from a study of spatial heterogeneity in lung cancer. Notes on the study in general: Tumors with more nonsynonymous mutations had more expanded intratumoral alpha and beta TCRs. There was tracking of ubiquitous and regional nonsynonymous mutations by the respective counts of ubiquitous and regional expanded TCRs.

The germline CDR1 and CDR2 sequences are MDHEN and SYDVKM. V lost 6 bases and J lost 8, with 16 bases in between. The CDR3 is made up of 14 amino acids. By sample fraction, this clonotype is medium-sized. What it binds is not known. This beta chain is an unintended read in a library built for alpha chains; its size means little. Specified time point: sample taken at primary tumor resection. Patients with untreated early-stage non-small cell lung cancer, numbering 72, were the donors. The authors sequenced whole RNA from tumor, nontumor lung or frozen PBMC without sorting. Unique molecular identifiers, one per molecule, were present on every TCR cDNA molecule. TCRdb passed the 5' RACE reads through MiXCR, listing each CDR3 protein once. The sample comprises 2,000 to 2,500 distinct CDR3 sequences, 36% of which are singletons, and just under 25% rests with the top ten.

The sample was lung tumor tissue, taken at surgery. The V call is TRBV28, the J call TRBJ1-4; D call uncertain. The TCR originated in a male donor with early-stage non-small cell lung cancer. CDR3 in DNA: TGTGCCAGCAGACCTCAACGAGGGCGAGAAAAACTGTTTTTT. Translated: CASRPQRGREKLFF.